What follows is one TCR beta chain and its context. Its matching antigen is unknown. Cells were CD45RO-negative CD62L-positive naive CD4 T cells sorted from PBMCs. The CDR3 sequence is 16 residues long. Germline lookup yields CDR1 LGHNA and CDR2 YSLEER. The J segment lost 0 bases and the V segment lost 3 bases, leaving 4 bases of the junction unmatched. The data were obtained in a study of human versus mouse CDR3 diversity and MHC coevolution. Study-level information: The immunoSEQ assay reportedly detects one in 200,000 T cells.

Produced via immunoSEQ multiplex PCR; TCRdb's table is partial and in-frame only. The data hold tens of thousands of clones, with 85% to 95% observed a single time. The study's findings and limits: By iCHAO1, human TCR beta clonotypes numbered some 1.6 million, the most. On average, humans showed more CDR3 deletions and insertions than mice.

The material sequenced was naive CD4+ T cells from blood. Subset denoted: CD45RO-negative CD62L-positive naive CD4 T cells. This sequence was found in a person aged 30 to 70 in good health. The J gene is TRBJ2-1, the V gene TRBV4-3; 8 bases map to TRBD2. CDR3 nucleotide sequence: TGCGCCAGCAGCCAGGCGAGCGGGGGCTCCTACAATGAGCAGTTCTTC. Translating gives CASSQASGGSYNEQFF.